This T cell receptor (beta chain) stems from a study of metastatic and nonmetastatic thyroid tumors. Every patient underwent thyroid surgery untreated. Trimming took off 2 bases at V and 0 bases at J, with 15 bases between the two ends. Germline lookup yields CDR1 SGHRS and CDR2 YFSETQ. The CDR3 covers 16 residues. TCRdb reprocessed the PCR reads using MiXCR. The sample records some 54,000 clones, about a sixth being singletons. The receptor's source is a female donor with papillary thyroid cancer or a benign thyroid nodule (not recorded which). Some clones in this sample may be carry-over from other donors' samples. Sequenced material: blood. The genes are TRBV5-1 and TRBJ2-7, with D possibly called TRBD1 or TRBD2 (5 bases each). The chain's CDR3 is CASSFVGWGSSYEQYF. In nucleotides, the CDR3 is TGCGCCAGCAGCTTTGTGGGGTGGGGGAGCTCCTACGAGCAGTACTTC.